The 19 T cell receptor beta chains reported below all come from one sample, sequenced in a study of shared clonotypes between healthy human individuals. Naive-designated CD8 cells lacked CD45RO, were positively enriched for CCR7, and omitted terminally differentiated effector memory CD45RA+ cells. Here immunoSEQ multiplex PCR was the method, and the copy in TCRdb shows in-frame clones only, minus some. The top ten hold 1.5% to 2% of the sample, which has about 2.1 million clones, 93% seen once. The source material was naive CD8+ T cells from PBMCs. All receptors derive from a man younger than 30 in good health. Some clones in this sample may be carry-over from other donors' samples.

The rearrangement joins TRBV19 to TRBJ2-7; TRBD2 aligns across 10 bases. The CDR3 sequence is 15 residues long. V gave up 6 bases and J gave up 3 bases; unmatched junction bases: 8. Germline V gene lookup returns CDR1 LNHDA and CDR2 SQIVND (reference sequence). CDR3: CASSRLAGPHYEQYF. CDR3 DNA: TGTGCCAGTAGCAGACTAGCGGGCCCTCACTACGAGCAGTACTTC.

The chain uses TRBV7-2 and TRBJ2-6; D unresolved. Trimming left V 3 bases short and J 2 bases short, with 20 bases between. CDR1 is SGHTA and CDR2 is FQGNSA in the germline V gene. The CDR3 spans 19 residues. CDR3: CASSFGWVQQVTGANVLTF. Here the CDR3 DNA reads TGTGCCAGCAGCTTTGGATGGGTCCAACAAGTCACTGGGGCCAACGTCCTGACTTTC.

To note about this clone: The same CDR3 can be traced to other DNA sequences in this sample. The gene calls are TRBV5-1 and TRBJ1-1, with D possibly TRBD1 on 5 matching bases. Trimming removed 3 bases from V and 1 base from J, with 7 bases in between. This CDR3 region has 13 residues. CDR1 and CDR2 (germline): SGHRS, YFSETQ. The CDR3 protein is CASSSGRNTEAFF. In DNA form, the CDR3 reads TGCGCCAGCAGCTCGGGACGGAACACTGAAGCTTTCTTT.

This clone appeared a few times. The CDR3 DNA is TGTGCCAGCAGCCCAGGGTCTGGGGCCAACGTCCTGACTTTC. The encoded protein is CASSPGSGANVLTF. The V call is TRBV11-2, the J call TRBJ2-6, with D tentatively TRBD1 (5 bases). V was clipped by 5 bases and J by 1 base, with 6 bases between them. From germline, CDR1 is SGHAT and CDR2 FQNNGV. The CDR3 runs to 14 residues.

The rearrangement uses TRBV28 and TRBJ2-1; D remains ambiguous. Germline V gene sequence: CDR1 MDHEN, CDR2 SYDVKM. The CDR3 contains 19 residues. V was pared by 4 bases and J by 2 bases, with 24 bases between. CDR3: CASSSIVPPGHRPYNEQFF. The CDR3 DNA is TGTGCCAGCAGTTCCATAGTCCCTCCCGGGCATAGGCCCTACAATGAGCAGTTCTTC.

The genes are TRBV28 and TRBJ2-7; D tentatively fits TRBD1 or TRBD2 (5 bases each). Germline V gene data show CDR1 as MDHEN and CDR2 as SYDVKM. The V end lost 2 bases, the J end lost 2 bases, and 13 bases lay between the germline ends. The CDR3 spans 15 residues. The CDR3 is CASSLMGELPYEQYF. CDR3 coding DNA: TGTGCCAGCAGTTTAATGGGGGAGCTACCCTACGAGCAGTACTTC.

CDR3 protein: CASSLVASGDNEQFF. CDR3 nucleotide sequence: TGCGCCAGCAGCTTGGTGGCTAGCGGGGACAATGAGCAGTTCTTC. The chain has TRBV5-1 and TRBJ2-1; 9 nucleotides align to TRBD2. Germline assignment: CDR1 SGHRS and CDR2 YFSETQ. Trimming at V came to 0 bases and at J to 5 bases, leaving 3 bases not matched to a gene. The length of the CDR3 is 15 residues.

The J gene is TRBJ1-2, the V gene TRBV28; possible D gene TRBD1, 5 bases. Trimming pared 2 bases from V and 3 bases from J, leaving 7 bases between. Germline V gene lookup returns CDR1 MDHEN and CDR2 SYDVKM. CDR3 size: 13 residues. CDR3 protein: CASSLGAYYGYTF. CDR3 nucleotides: TGTGCCAGCAGTTTAGGGGCTTACTATGGCTACACCTTC.

The rearrangement links TRBV2 to TRBJ1-5; 7 bases match TRBD1. The V gene's germline CDR1 is SNHLY and CDR2 FYNNEI. The CDR3 is 15 amino acids. V lost 4 bases to trimming and J lost 4 bases; unmatched junction nucleotides: 7. The CDR3 nucleotides read TGTGCCAGCAGTGGTAGACAGGGACTGAATCAGCCCCAGCATTTT. As protein: CASSGRQGLNQPQHF.

The chain combines TRBV27 with TRBJ1-4; D call uncertain. The V and J ends lost 3 bases and 0 bases respectively, with 5 bases between them. The CDR3 loop spans 14 amino acids. From germline, CDR1 is MNHEY and CDR2 SMNVEV (reference sequence). The DNA for the CDR3 is TGTGCCAGCAGTTTGGTCTCAACTAATGAAAAACTGTTTTTT. Protein: CASSLVSTNEKLFF.

The V and J genes are TRBV5-5 and TRBJ1-2, with 7 bases identical to TRBD1. The V gene's germline CDR1 is SGHKS and CDR2 YYEKEE (reference sequence). This CDR3 spans 16 amino acids. The J segment lost 4 bases and the V segment lost 4 bases, leaving 13 bases of the junction unmatched. The CDR3 DNA is TGTGCCAGCAGCCCAGACCGACAGGGCTTCTTCTATGGCTACACCTTC. Encoded protein: CASSPDRQGFFYGYTF.

The V and J genes are TRBV7-6 and TRBJ2-2; D is unclear. The germline CDR1 and CDR2 sequences are SGHVS and FNYEAQ. The CDR3 totals 15 residues. V was shortened by 5 bases and J by 0 bases, with 10 bases between the two germline ends. CDR3: CASSMVPTNTGELFF. CDR3 nucleotide sequence: TGTGCCAGCAGCATGGTTCCGACGAACACCGGGGAGCTGTTTTTT.

V is TRBV5-1 and J is TRBJ2-1; 7 nucleotides match TRBD2. Germline V gene sequence: CDR1 SGHRS, CDR2 YFSETQ. The CDR3 runs to 12 residues. V was clipped by 3 bases and J by 7 bases; unmatched bases: 1. The CDR3 reads CASSYGRNEQFF. In nucleotides, the CDR3 is TGCGCCAGCAGCTACGGGAGGAATGAGCAGTTCTTC.

The V call is TRBV6-6, the J call TRBJ2-1; a possible D gene is TRBD2 (6 bases). Germline V gene sequence: CDR1 MNHNY, CDR2 SVGAGI (reference sequence). Trimming removed 2 bases at V and 0 bases at J, with 11 bases between. The CDR3 extends over 16 amino acids. The CDR3 sequence is CASSYPEGSSYNEQFF. The CDR3 DNA reads as TGTGCCAGCAGTTACCCGGAGGGGAGCTCCTACAATGAGCAGTTCTTC.

The sample holds one count of this clone. This chain links TRBV27 with TRBJ2-5; D is undetermined. The CDR3 runs to 13 residues. Germline V CDR1 and CDR2: MNHEY, SMNVEV (reference sequence). Trimming took 5 bases from V and 1 from J, leaving 8 bases between them. CDR3 residues: CASSALSQETQYF. The CDR3 bases are TGTGCCAGCAGTGCGCTCTCCCAAGAGACCCAGTACTTC.

This chain joins TRBV25-1 and TRBJ2-1; 7 bases align to TRBD2. CDR1 is MGHDK, CDR2 SYGVNS, per germline. The CDR3 has 15 amino acids. V lost 6 bases to trimming and J lost 0 bases; unmatched junction nucleotides: 5. The DNA of the CDR3 is TGTGCCAGCAGATCTAGCGGCGCCTCCTACAATGAGCAGTTCTTC. Translation: CASRSSGASYNEQFF. The whole variable domain, filled in from reference TRBV25-1 and TRBJ2-1, reads EADIYQTPRYLVIGTGKKITLECSQTMGHDKMYWYQQDPGMELHLIHYSYGVNSTEKGDLSSESTVSRIRTEHFPLTLESARPSHTSQYLCASRSSGASYNEQFFGPGTRLTVL.

The rearrangement uses TRBV7-6 and TRBJ2-1, with 7 bases matching TRBD2. The CDR3 is made up of 17 amino acids. V lost 1 base to trimming and J lost 3 bases; unmatched junction nucleotides: 9. Germline V gives CDR1 SGHVS, CDR2 FNYEAQ. The CDR3 nucleotides are TGTGCCAGCAGCTTAGAGGTCGGCACTAGCGACTACAATGAGCAGTTCTTC. Translated: CASSLEVGTSDYNEQFF.

Of note for this clone: The same CDR3 is also encoded by other DNA sequences in this sample. In DNA, the CDR3 is TGTGCCAGTAGTATAGGTGGGGAGCTGTTTTTT. This gives the protein CASSIGGELFF. The rearrangement joins TRBV19 to TRBJ2-2, with unresolved D. V gave up 1 base and J gave up 8 bases, with 2 bases separating them. Germline-derived CDR1 and CDR2 are LNHDA and SQIVND (reference sequence). The CDR3 covers 11 residues.

The gene calls are TRBV7-9 and TRBJ2-3; TRBD1 matches at 8 bases. This CDR3 is built from 13 residues. Germline values: CDR1 SEHNR, CDR2 FQNEAQ (reference sequence). V shed 7 bases and J 6 bases; nucleotides not matched to a gene: 6. The CDR3 sequence: CASTTGGSDTQYF. The CDR3 nucleotides are TGTGCCAGCACCACAGGGGGGTCCGATACGCAGTATTTT.